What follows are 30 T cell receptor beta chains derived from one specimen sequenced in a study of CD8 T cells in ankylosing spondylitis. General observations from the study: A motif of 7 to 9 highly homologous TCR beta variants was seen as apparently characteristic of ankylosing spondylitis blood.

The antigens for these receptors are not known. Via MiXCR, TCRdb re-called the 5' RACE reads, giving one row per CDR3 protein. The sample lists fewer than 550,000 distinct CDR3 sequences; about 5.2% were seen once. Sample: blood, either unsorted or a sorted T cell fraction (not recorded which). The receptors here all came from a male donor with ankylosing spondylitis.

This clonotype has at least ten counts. The DNA for the CDR3 is TGTGCCAGCTCACCACTTCCCCCCGACAGCCTTATCGGCTACACCTTC. It translates to CASSPLPPDSLIGYTF. The chain has TRBV18 and TRBJ1-2, with D possibly matching TRBD1 (5 bases). CDR3 length equals 16 residues. V lost 1 base, J lost 8 bases, and 20 bases lay in between. Germline CDR1 reads KGHSH; CDR2 reads LQKENI.

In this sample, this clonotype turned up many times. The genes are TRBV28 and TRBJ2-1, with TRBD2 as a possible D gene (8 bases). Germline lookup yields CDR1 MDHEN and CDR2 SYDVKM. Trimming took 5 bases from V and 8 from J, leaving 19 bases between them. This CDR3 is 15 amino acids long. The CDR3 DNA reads TGTGCCAGCAGTACACTAGCGGCAGGGGGGGATGAGCAGTTCTTC. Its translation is CASSTLAAGGDEQFF.

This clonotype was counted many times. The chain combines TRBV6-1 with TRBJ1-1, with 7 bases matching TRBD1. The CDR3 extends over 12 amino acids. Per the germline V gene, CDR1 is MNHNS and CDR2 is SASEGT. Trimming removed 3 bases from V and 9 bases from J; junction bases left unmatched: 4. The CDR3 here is CASSDRDRQAFF. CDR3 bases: TGTGCCAGCAGTGACCGGGACAGACAAGCTTTCTTT.

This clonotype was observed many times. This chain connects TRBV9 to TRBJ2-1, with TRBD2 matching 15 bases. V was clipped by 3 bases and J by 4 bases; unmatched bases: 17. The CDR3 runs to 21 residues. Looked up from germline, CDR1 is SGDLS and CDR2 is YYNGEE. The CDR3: CASSALPGLAGGGGEYNEQFF. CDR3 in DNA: TGTGCCAGCAGCGCGCTCCCGGGACTAGCGGGAGGAGGTGGAGAGTACAATGAGCAGTTCTTC.

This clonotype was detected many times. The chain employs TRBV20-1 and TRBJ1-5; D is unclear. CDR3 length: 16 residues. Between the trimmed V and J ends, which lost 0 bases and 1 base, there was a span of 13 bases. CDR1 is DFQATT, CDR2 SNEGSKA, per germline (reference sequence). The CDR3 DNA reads TGCAGTGCTAGAGATTGGATCAAAGGGAGCAATCAGCCCCAGCATTTT. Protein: CSARDWIKGSNQPQHF.

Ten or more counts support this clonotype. The CDR3 spells CASSSTGSVSYEQYF. CDR3 nucleotide sequence: TGTGCCAGCAGTTCTACCGGGTCAGTTTCCTACGAGCAGTACTTC. The J gene is TRBJ2-7, the V gene TRBV28; D remains ambiguous. With 4 bases removed from V and 1 base from J, the gap between germline ends came to 14 bases. Germline V gives CDR1 MDHEN, CDR2 SYDVKM. There are 15 residues in the CDR3.

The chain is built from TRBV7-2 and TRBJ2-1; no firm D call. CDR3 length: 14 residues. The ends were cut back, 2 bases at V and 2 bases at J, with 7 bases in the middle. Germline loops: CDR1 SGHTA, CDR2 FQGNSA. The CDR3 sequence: CASSLLPAYNEQFF. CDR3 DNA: TGTGCCAGCAGCTTATTGCCCGCCTACAATGAGCAGTTCTTC.

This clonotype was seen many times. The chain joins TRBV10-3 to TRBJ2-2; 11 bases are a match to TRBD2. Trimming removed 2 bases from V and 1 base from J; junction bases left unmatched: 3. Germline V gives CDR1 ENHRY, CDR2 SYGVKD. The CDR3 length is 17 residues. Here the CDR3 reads CAISEPTSGVNTGELFF. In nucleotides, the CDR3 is TGTGCCATCAGTGAGCCGACTAGCGGGGTGAACACCGGGGAGCTGTTTTTT.

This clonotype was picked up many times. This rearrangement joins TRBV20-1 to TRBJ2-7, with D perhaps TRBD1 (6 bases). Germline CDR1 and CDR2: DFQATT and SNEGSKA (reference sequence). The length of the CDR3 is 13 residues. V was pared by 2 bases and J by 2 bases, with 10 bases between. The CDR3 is CSARPGQPYEQYF. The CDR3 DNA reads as TGCAGTGCTAGACCCGGACAGCCCTACGAGCAGTACTTC.

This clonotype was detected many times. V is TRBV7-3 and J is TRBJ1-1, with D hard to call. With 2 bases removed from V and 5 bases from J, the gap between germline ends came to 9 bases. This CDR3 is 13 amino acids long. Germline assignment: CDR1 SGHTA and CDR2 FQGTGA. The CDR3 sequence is CASSLGSMTEAFF. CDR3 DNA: TGTGCCAGCAGCTTAGGATCTATGACTGAAGCTTTCTTT.

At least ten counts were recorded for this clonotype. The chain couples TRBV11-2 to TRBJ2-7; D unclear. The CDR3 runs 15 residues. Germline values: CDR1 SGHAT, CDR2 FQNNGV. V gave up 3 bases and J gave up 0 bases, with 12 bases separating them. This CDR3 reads CASSFAAASSYEQYF. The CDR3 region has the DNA TGTGCCAGCAGCTTTGCGGCCGCGAGCTCCTACGAGCAGTACTTC.

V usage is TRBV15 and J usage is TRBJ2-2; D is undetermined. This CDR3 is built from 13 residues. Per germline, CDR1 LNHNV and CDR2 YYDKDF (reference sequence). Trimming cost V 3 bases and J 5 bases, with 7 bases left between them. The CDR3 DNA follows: TGTGCCACCAGCAGGGGGAAAACCGGGGAGCTGTTTTTT. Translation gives CATSRGKTGELFF.

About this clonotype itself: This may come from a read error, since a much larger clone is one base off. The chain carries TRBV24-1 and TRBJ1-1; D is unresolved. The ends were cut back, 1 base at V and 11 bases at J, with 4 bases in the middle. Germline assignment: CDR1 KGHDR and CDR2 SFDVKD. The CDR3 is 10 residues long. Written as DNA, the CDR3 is TGTGCCACCAGTGATTTCGCGGCTTTCTTT. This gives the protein CATSDFAAFF.

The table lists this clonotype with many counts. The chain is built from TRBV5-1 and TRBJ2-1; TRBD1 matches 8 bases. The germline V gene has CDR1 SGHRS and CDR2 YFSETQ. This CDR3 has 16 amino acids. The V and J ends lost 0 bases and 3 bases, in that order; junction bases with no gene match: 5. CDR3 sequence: CASSLGYGQGYNEQFF. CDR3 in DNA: TGCGCCAGCAGCTTGGGCTATGGACAGGGCTACAATGAGCAGTTCTTC.

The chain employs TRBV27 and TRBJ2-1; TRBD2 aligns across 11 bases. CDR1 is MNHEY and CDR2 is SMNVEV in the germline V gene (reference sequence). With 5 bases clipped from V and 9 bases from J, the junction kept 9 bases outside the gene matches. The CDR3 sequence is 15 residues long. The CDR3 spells CASSGGTSGSGEQFF. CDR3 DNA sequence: TGTGCCAGCAGTGGAGGGACTAGCGGAAGCGGTGAGCAGTTCTTC.

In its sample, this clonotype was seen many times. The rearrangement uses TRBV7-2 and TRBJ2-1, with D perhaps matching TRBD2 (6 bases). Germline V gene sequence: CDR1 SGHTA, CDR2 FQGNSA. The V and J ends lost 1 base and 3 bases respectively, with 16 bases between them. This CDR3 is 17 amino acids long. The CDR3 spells CASSLGSGTPLYNEQFF. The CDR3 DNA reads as TGTGCCAGCAGCTTAGGCTCCGGGACTCCCCTCTACAATGAGCAGTTCTTC.

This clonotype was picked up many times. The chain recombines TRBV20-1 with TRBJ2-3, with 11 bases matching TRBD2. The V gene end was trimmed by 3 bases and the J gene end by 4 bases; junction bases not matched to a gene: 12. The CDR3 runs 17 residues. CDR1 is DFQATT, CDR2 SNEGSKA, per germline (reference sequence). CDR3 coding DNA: TGCAGTGCTAGGGGGACTAGCGGCTTCGCCCTCGCAGATACGCAGTATTTT. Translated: CSARGTSGFALADTQYF.

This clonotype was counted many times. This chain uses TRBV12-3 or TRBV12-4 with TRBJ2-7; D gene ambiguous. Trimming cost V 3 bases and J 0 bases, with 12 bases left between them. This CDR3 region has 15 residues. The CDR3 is CASSLVPTISYEQYF. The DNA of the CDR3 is TGTGCCAGCAGTTTGGTCCCTACTATCTCCTACGAGCAGTACTTC.

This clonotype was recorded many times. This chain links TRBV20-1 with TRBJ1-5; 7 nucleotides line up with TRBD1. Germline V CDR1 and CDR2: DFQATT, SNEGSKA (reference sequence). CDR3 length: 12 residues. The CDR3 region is CSLGRGGQPQHF. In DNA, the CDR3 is TGCAGCTTGGGCAGGGGGGGTCAGCCCCAGCATTTT.

CDR3 sequence: CASSSGTSPPPSTDTQYF. In DNA, the CDR3 is TGTGCCAGCAGTTCAGGGACCTCCCCGCCGCCTAGCACAGATACGCAGTATTTT. This chain links TRBV27 with TRBJ2-3, with D perhaps TRBD1 or TRBD2 (5 bases each). V lost 4 bases, J lost 0 bases, and 20 bases lay in between. The germline gives CDR1 MNHEY, CDR2 SMNVEV (reference sequence). This CDR3 has 18 residues.

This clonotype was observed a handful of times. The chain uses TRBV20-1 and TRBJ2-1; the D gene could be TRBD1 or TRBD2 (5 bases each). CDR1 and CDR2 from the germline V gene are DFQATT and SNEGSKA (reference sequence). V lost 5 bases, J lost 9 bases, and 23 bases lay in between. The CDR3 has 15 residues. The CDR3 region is CSAYSGGRLRGEQFF. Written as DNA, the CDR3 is TGCAGTGCTTATTCCGGTGGGCGGTTGAGGGGTGAGCAGTTCTTC.

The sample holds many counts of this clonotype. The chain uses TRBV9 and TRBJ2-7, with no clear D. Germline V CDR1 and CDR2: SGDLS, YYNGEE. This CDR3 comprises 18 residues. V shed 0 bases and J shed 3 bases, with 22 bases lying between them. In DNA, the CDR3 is TGTGCCAGCAGCGTAGGGGTGGCCGTGTCACGCGGCGACTACGAGCAGTACTTC. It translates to CASSVGVAVSRGDYEQYF.

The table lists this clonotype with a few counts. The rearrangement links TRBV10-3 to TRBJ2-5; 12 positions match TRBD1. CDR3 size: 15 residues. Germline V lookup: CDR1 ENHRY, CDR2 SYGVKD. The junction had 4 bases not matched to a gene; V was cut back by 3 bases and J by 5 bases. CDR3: CAISEGTGGFETQYF. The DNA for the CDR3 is TGTGCCATCAGTGAAGGGACAGGGGGCTTTGAGACCCAGTACTTC.

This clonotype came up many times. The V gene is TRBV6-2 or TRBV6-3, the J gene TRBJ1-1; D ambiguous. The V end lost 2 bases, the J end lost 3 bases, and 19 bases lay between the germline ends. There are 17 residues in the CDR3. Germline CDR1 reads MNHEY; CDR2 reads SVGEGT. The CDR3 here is CASSYDHWATWDTEAFF. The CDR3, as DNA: TGTGCCAGCAGTTACGACCACTGGGCCACGTGGGACACTGAAGCTTTCTTT.

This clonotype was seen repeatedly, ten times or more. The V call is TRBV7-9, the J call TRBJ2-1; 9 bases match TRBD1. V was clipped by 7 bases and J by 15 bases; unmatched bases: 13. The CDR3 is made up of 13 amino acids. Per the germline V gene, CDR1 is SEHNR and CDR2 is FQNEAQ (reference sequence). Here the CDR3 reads CASTTGGPYNPFF. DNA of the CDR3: TGTGCCAGCACCACAGGGGGCCCGTACAACCCGTTCTTC.

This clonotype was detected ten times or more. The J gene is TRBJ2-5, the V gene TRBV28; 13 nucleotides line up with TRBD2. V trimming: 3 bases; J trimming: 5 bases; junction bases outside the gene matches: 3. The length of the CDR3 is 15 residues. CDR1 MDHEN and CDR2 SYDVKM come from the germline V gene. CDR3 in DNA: TGTGCCAGCAGTTTGACTAGCGGGAGGCGGGAGACCCAGTACTTC. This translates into CASSLTSGRRETQYF.

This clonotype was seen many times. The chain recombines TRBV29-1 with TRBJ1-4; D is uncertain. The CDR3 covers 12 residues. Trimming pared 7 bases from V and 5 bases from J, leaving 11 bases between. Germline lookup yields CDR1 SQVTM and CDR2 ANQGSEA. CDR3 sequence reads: CSGLETNEKLFF. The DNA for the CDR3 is TGCAGCGGTCTCGAGACAAATGAAAAACTGTTTTTT.

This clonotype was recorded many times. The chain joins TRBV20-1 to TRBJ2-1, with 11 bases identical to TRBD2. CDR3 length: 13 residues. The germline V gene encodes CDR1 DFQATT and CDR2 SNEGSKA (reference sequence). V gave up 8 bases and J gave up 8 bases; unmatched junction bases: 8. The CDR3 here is CSRTSGWRYEQFF. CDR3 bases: TGCAGTCGGACTAGCGGGTGGAGGTATGAGCAGTTCTTC.

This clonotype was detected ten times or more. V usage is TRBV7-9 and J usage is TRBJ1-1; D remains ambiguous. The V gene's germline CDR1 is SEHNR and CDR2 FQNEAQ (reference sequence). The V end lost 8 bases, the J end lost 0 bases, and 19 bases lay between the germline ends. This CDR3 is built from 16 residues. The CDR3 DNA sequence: TGTGCCAGCCGGCTGGCCCCGGGCCCCCTGAACACTGAAGCTTTCTTT. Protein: CASRLAPGPLNTEAFF.

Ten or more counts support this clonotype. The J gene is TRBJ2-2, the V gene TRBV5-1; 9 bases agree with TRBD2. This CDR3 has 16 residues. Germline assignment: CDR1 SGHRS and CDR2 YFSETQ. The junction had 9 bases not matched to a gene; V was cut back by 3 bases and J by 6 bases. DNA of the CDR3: TGCGCCAGCAGCTCCCTAGCGGGACAGATCGCCGGGGAGCTGTTTTTT. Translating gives CASSSLAGQIAGELFF. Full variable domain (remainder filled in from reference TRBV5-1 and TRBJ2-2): KAGVTQTPRYLIKTRGQQVTLSCSPISGHRSVSWYQQTPGQGLQFLFEYFSETQRNKGNFPGRFSGRQFSNSRSEMNVSTLELGDSALYLCASSSLAGQIAGELFFGEGSRLTVL.